The rows below give T cell receptor beta chains drawn from one sample of a study of naive and memory T cell subsets. Each CDR3 protein is one row after TCRdb ran MiXCR on the 5' RACE reads. The data hold approximately 32,000 distinct CDR3 sequences, with approximately 15% observed a single time. The receptor set was obtained from a female donor in good health. CDR3s include the opening cysteine and the closing phenylalanine or tryptophan. D genes are given only for firm matches. Where a row states a size, it is once, few, many or the class of an expanded clone; other rows omit it.

NA,TRBJ2-5,NA,TRBV7-9,TGTGCCAGCAGCTTAGATTCCGCGAAAGAGACCCAGTACTTC,CASSLDSAKETQYF
many,TRBJ1-6,NA,TRBV10-3,TGTGCCTCTTCCCCGGGAGCAGCAAATTCACCCCTCCACTTT,CASSPGAANSPLHF
NA,TRBJ2-3,TRBD2,TRBV7-9,TGTGCCAGCAGCTTAGGCCCTAGCGGGGCCTCAGATACGCAGTATTTT,CASSLGPSGASDTQYF
NA,TRBJ1-2,NA,TRBV27,TGTGCCAGCAGTCCAGGGCATGGCTACACCTTC,CASSPGHGYTF
medium-sized,TRBJ2-7,NA,TRBV7-2,TGTGCCAGCAGCTTACAGGGGTACGAGCAGTACTTC,CASSLQGYEQYF
many,TRBJ2-1,TRBD1,TRBV11-2,TGTGCCAGCAGCTCAAGCCCGACAGGGAGCTCCTACAATGAGCAGTTCTTC,CASSSSPTGSSYNEQFF
few,TRBJ2-5,NA,TRBV12-2,TGTGCAAGTCGCTTACGGGACAGTCAAGAGACCCAGTACTTC,CASRLRDSQETQYF
medium-sized,TRBJ1-5,NA,TRBV27,TGTGCCAGCAGTTTAACTCCTAGCAATCAGCCCCAGCATTTT,CASSLTPSNQPQHF
NA,TRBJ1-4,NA,TRBV6-5,TGTGCCAGCAGTTACACCGCAACTAATGAAAAACTGTTTTTT,CASSYTATNEKLFF
many,TRBJ2-2,NA,TRBV19,TGTGCCAGTATCCCGGACACCGGGGAGCTGTTTTTT,CASIPDTGELFF
many,TRBJ2-3,NA,TRBV10-3,TGTGCCATCGGTGGAGTTGGCGGGGCTACGGATACGCAGTATTTT,CAIGGVGGATDTQYF
NA,TRBJ1-3,NA,TRBV5-1,TGCGCCAGCTTGGAAGGAAACACCATATATTTT,CASLEGNTIYF
NA,TRBJ1-2,NA,TRBV6-5,TGTGCCAGCAGTTACTCTCCAACTAACTATGGCTACACCTTC,CASSYSPTNYGYTF
few,TRBJ2-3,NA,TRBV19,TGTGCCAGTACCAGCGGAACGCGAGCGCAGTATTTT,CASTSGTRAQYF
few,TRBJ1-1,NA,TRBV20-1,TGCAGTGCAAATAAGACGGGTAAATGGGTGAACACTGAAGCTTTCTTT,CSANKTGKWVNTEAFF